The 30 T cell receptor beta chains below were found in one sample sequenced in a study of OX40 agonist ivuxolimab in advanced cancers. Libraries were prepared by immunoSEQ multiplex PCR; TCRdb keeps only in-frame clonotypes and omits some of them. The sample consists of roughly 80,000 clones, approximately 86% of them appearing once. The sample here was CD4+ or CD8+ T cells sorted from blood, taken in a trial of the OX40 agonist ivuxolimab. These TCRs come from an adult with an advanced solid tumor such as melanoma, head and neck, liver or kidney cancer.

The chain employs TRBV12-5 and TRBJ2-1; the match to TRBD1 covers 7 bases. This CDR3 is 13 amino acids long. Trimming at V came to 5 bases and at J to 8 bases, leaving 6 bases not matched to a gene. Germline V gene sequence: CDR1 LGHNT, CDR2 FRNRAP. For the CDR3, the DNA is TGTGCTAGTGGTGAGGGGGCGCGGGATGAGCAGTTCTTC. As protein: CASGEGARDEQFF.

This clone appeared a single time. The V and J genes are TRBV14 and TRBJ2-5, with 7 bases identical to TRBD1. J gave up 2 bases and V 1 base, and 10 bases lay outside the gene matches. In germline, CDR1 is SGHDN, CDR2 FVKESK. CDR3 size: 17 residues. CDR3 loop: CASSQVRKTGRQETQYF. The CDR3 DNA is TGTGCCAGCAGCCAAGTTAGGAAGACAGGGCGACAAGAGACCCAGTACTTC.

V usage is TRBV11-1 and J usage is TRBJ2-3; 8 bases match TRBD2. Losses at the gene ends were 5 bases for V and 4 bases for J; bases not matched to a gene: 8. CDR1 and CDR2 from the germline V gene are SGHAT and FQDESV (reference sequence). CDR3 length equals 15 residues. CDR3 DNA sequence: TGTGCCAGCAGCAGCAGGACTAGCAGGGCAGATACGCAGTATTTT. Amino acid sequence: CASSSRTSRADTQYF.

The chain joins TRBV29-1 to TRBJ1-1; 8 positions match TRBD1. V dropped 0 bases and J dropped 4; count of bases not matched to a gene: 1. The germline V gene has CDR1 SQVTM and CDR2 ANQGSEA. There are 13 residues in the CDR3. For the CDR3, the DNA is TGCAGCGTTGAAGAGGACAGGGTCACTGAAGCTTTCTTT. It encodes CSVEEDRVTEAFF.

Points on this clone: The DNA is left out, because the CDR3 cannot be placed on it with certainty; the CDR3 is given as TCRdb lists it. The V call is TRBV9, the J call TRBJ2-1; no check of the table's D call, TRBD1, against the DNA was made. The V gene's germline CDR1 is SGDLS and CDR2 YYNGEE. Including both end residues, the CDR3 is 13 amino acids long. The CDR3 here is CASSVVGQGTEFF.

This clone was found once. V gene TRBV11-3 combines with J gene TRBJ2-5; 7 bases are shared with TRBD2. The CDR3 runs to 17 residues. The germline gives CDR1 SGHNT, CDR2 YENEEA. Trimming cost V 1 base and J 5 bases; bases outside gene matches: 13. The CDR3: CASSLGFGGGYEETQYF. CDR3 bases: TGTGCCAGCAGCTTAGGATTTGGGGGGGGATATGAGGAGACCCAGTACTTC.

A few counts support this clone. V and J are TRBV18 and TRBJ1-5; D ambiguous. The CDR3 has 12 amino acids. CDR1 KGHSH and CDR2 LQKENI come from the germline V gene. Trimming removed 4 bases from V and 5 bases from J, with 6 bases in between. The CDR3 DNA follows: TGTGCCAGCTCACGGTCCGATCAGCCCCAGCATTTT. Translation: CASSRSDQPQHF.

The CDR3 nucleotides are TGTGCCAGCAGTCCCGCAGAGGCCCGCTCCTACGAGCAGTACTTC. This codes for CASSPAEARSYEQYF. The V and J genes are TRBV28 and TRBJ2-7; D gene unclear. The CDR3 covers 15 residues. Per germline, CDR1 MDHEN and CDR2 SYDVKM. Trimming shortened V by 5 bases and J by 0 bases, and 14 bases separated the two germline ends. Full variable domain (missing parts from reference TRBV28 and TRBJ2-7): DVKVTQSSRYLVKRTGEKVFLECVQDMDHENMFWYRQDPGLGLRLIYFSYDVKMKEKGDIPEGYSVSREKKERFSLILESASTNQTSMYLCASSPAEARSYEQYFGPGTRLTVT.

J is TRBJ2-1 and V is TRBV7-2; D remains ambiguous. Trimming removed 5 bases at V and 12 bases at J, with 23 bases between. Germline assignment: CDR1 SGHTA and CDR2 FQGNSA. The CDR3 length is 15 residues. The DNA of the CDR3 is TGTGCCAGCAGCCCCGGTGGAGTGACCCTTTCTGGGCAGTTCTTC. Translation: CASSPGGVTLSGQFF. Full variable domain (remainder filled in from reference TRBV7-2 and TRBJ2-1): GAGVSQSPSNKVTEKGKDVELRCDPISGHTALYWYRQSLGQGLEFLIYFQGNSAPDKSGLPSDRFSAERTGGSVSTLTIQRTQQEDSAVYLCASSPGGVTLSGQFFGPGTRLTVL.

This sequence joins TRBV29-1 and TRBJ1-2; TRBD1 matches at 9 bases. The CDR3 totals 11 residues. Germline CDR1 and CDR2: SQVTM and ANQGSEA. V was pared by 6 bases and J by 14 bases, with 10 bases of the junction left unmatched. Here the CDR3 DNA reads TGCAGCGTATCAGGGACAGGGAGATGGACCTTC. Translation: CSVSGTGRWTF.

V and J are TRBV7-9 and TRBJ2-1; possible D gene TRBD2, 5 bases. V was clipped by 5 bases and J by 9 bases, with 11 bases between them. Germline CDR1 is SEHNR and CDR2 is FQNEAQ (reference sequence). The CDR3 extends over 12 amino acids. The CDR3 region is CASSLSEVEQFF. The CDR3 DNA follows: TGTGCCAGCAGCCTCTCGGAGGTTGAGCAGTTCTTC.

This clone turned up a few times. The chain is built from TRBV19 and TRBJ1-5; D not certain. CDR1 and CDR2 (germline): LNHDA, SQIVND (reference sequence). This CDR3 contains 14 residues. V was pared by 7 bases and J by 0 bases, with 10 bases between. The CDR3: CASISVNSNQPQHF. For the CDR3, the DNA is TGTGCCAGTATTTCTGTAAATAGCAATCAGCCCCAGCATTTT.

The chain has TRBV20-1 and TRBJ2-5; D uncertain. CDR3 length: 11 amino acids. CDR1 is DFQATT, CDR2 SNEGSKA, per germline (reference sequence). V lost 4 bases and J lost 5, with 8 bases in between. CDR3 coding DNA: TGCAGTGCTAAGCTAGGCGAGACCCAGTACTTC. Its translation: CSAKLGETQYF.

This chain uses TRBV6-1 with TRBJ1-6, with D possibly being TRBD1 (6 bases). The CDR3 is made up of 13 amino acids. Trimming pared 4 bases from V and 16 bases from J, leaving 17 bases between. The germline V gene has CDR1 MNHNS and CDR2 SASEGT. As DNA, the CDR3 is TGTGCCAGCAGTGCACAAACCGGGACAAGGCTCCACTTT. Its protein product is CASSAQTGTRLHF.

The chain has TRBV6-5 and TRBJ2-3; D is unresolved. The CDR3 consists of 16 residues. CDR1 MNHEY and CDR2 SVGAGI come from the germline V gene. The germline V and J ends were trimmed by 0 bases and 3 bases, with 13 bases remaining between them. CDR3 bases: TGTGCCAGCAGTTACTCCTTCCGGGTCCGGACAGATACGCAGTATTTT. It encodes CASSYSFRVRTDTQYF.

J is TRBJ2-5 and V is TRBV19; a possible D gene is TRBD2 (6 bases). Per germline, CDR1 LNHDA and CDR2 SQIVND (reference sequence). Between the trimmed V and J ends, which lost 3 bases and 5 bases, there was a span of 16 bases. The CDR3 is 15 residues long. CDR3 protein: CASSITHRAGETQYF. Here the CDR3 DNA reads TGTGCCAGTAGTATCACCCACCGGGCGGGGGAGACCCAGTACTTC.

The chain recombines TRBV19 with TRBJ2-7, with 8 bases that match TRBD1. Losses at the gene ends were 3 bases for V and 4 bases for J; bases not matched to a gene: 8. CDR3 size: 15 residues. Germline V gene data show CDR1 as LNHDA and CDR2 as SQIVND (reference sequence). The CDR3 sequence is CASSMPGQALYEQYF. In DNA, the CDR3 is TGTGCCAGTAGTATGCCGGGACAGGCGCTGTACGAGCAGTACTTC.

In its sample, this clone was seen once. The chain carries TRBV9 and TRBJ1-1; D is ambiguous. From germline, CDR1 is SGDLS and CDR2 YYNGEE. This CDR3 comprises 13 residues. Trimming removed 6 bases at V and 1 base at J, with 10 bases between. Here the CDR3 reads CASNLDGNTEAFF. The CDR3 DNA reads as TGTGCCAGCAACTTGGACGGGAACACTGAAGCTTTCTTT. The full variable domain, with the rest looked up from reference TRBV9 and TRBJ1-1, is DSGVTQTPKHLITATGQRVTLRCSPRSGDLSVYWYQQSLDQGLQFLIQYYNGEERAKGNILERFSAQQFPDLHSELNLSSLELGDSALYFCASNLDGNTEAFFGQGTRLTVV.

Only a few counts were recorded for this clone. The chain is built from TRBV16 and TRBJ2-7, with TRBD1 identical over 8 bases. V was clipped by 3 bases and J by 3 bases; unmatched bases: 7. The germline gives CDR1 KGHSY, CDR2 FQNENV. This CDR3 region has 15 residues. The CDR3 protein is CASSHLDRDHYEQYF. CDR3 coding DNA: TGTGCCAGCAGCCACTTGGACAGGGACCACTACGAGCAGTACTTC.

The chain links TRBV21-1 to TRBJ1-1. TRBV21-1 is marked as a pseudogene. CDR3 length equals 18 residues. Here the CDR3 reads CASSKVSDPSKVNTEAFF. In DNA form, the CDR3 reads TGTGCCAGCAGCAAAGTAAGCGACCCCTCTAAAGTGAACACTGAAGCTTTCTTT.

This chain connects TRBV9 to TRBJ1-2; D gene uncertain. The CDR3 is 13 amino acids. Germline V gene lookup returns CDR1 SGDLS and CDR2 YYNGEE. Trimming cost V 0 bases and J 8 bases, with 11 bases left between them. CDR3 amino acids: CASSVGTDLGYTF. CDR3 nucleotides: TGTGCCAGCAGCGTAGGGACCGACCTCGGCTACACCTTC.

In its sample, this clone was seen once. This chain links TRBV28 with TRBJ1-2, with 7 bases identical to TRBD1. CDR1 is MDHEN and CDR2 is SYDVKM in the germline V gene. This CDR3 is built from 16 residues. Germline trimming cut 4 bases from V and 2 bases from J; bases unmatched to any gene: 10. As DNA, the CDR3 is TGTGCCAGCAGTTCACCCGGGGCAGGGGGGAACTATGGCTACACCTTC. It yields the protein CASSSPGAGGNYGYTF.

The V gene is TRBV18, the J gene TRBJ2-7; D tentatively reads TRBD1 or TRBD2 (6 bases each). V lost 1 base to trimming and J lost 2 bases, with 9 bases between them. CDR1 and CDR2 from the germline V gene are KGHSH and LQKENI. The CDR3 totals 14 residues. The chain's CDR3 is CASSPRGAAYEQYF. The CDR3 DNA follows: TGTGCCAGCTCACCACGGGGGGCCGCCTACGAGCAGTACTTC.

The J gene is TRBJ2-1, the V gene TRBV9, with D possibly TRBD2 on 5 matching bases. CDR3 length: 15 amino acids. Germline CDR1 and CDR2: SGDLS and YYNGEE. V dropped 0 bases and J dropped 5 bases, with 12 bases sitting between them. In DNA, the CDR3 is TGTGCCAGCAGCGTAGCCGGACTTATAAACAATGAGCAGTTCTTC. This codes for CASSVAGLINNEQFF.

This sequence joins TRBV5-4 and TRBJ1-2, with 9 bases fitting TRBD1. The CDR3 has 15 residues. J lost 6 bases, V lost 2 bases, and 8 bases had no gene match. The V gene's germline CDR1 is SGHNT and CDR2 YYREEE (reference sequence). The CDR3 DNA reads as TGTGCCAGCAGCTTCTCCGGGACAGGGTGGGATGGCTACACCTTC. Translated: CASSFSGTGWDGYTF. Using reference TRBV5-4 and TRBJ1-2 for the parts outside the CDR3, the full variable domain is ETGVTQSPTHLIKTRGQQVTLRCSSQSGHNTVSWYQQALGQGPQFIFQYYREEENGRGNFPPRFSGLQFPNYSSELNVNALELDDSALYLCASSFSGTGWDGYTFGSGTRLTVV.

The chain recombines TRBV19 with TRBJ1-1, with D possibly being TRBD1 (5 bases). V was pared by 3 bases and J by 5 bases, with 13 bases between. CDR1 is LNHDA, CDR2 SQIVND, per germline (reference sequence). This CDR3 comprises 14 residues. The CDR3 nucleotides are TGTGCCAGTAGTATGGGGGAGGGAAGGACTGAAGCTTTCTTT. Translating it yields CASSMGEGRTEAFF.

The genes are TRBV21-1 and TRBJ1-5; the table's TRBD1 call for D was not verified on the DNA. TRBV21-1 is classified as a pseudogene. CDR3 length equals 17 residues. The CDR3 sequence is CASSKLDLGVINQPQHF. CDR3 DNA: TGTGCCAGCAGCAAATTGGACCTAGGGGTTATCAATCAGCCCCAGCATTTT.

The chain uses TRBV10-2 and TRBJ2-1; 8 bases are shared with TRBD2. The CDR3 has 14 residues. V dropped 7 bases and J dropped 8; count of bases not matched to a gene: 10. Germline loops: CDR1 WSHSY, CDR2 SAAADI. CDR3 DNA sequence: TGCGCCAGCAAGGTAGCGGGAAGTTACGATGAGCAGTTCTTC. As protein: CASKVAGSYDEQFF.

V and J are TRBV6-6 and TRBJ1-3, with a weak D call TRBD1 (5 bases). V lost 6 bases to trimming and J lost 3 bases, with 18 bases between them. Germline-derived CDR1 and CDR2 are MNHNY and SVGAGI (reference sequence). CDR3 size: 16 residues. The chain's CDR3 is CASSAGGGRIGNTIYF. The CDR3 bases are TGTGCCAGCAGCGCGGGGGGGGGAAGAATTGGAAACACCATATATTTT.

The chain recombines TRBV5-1 with TRBJ1-1; 12 positions agree with TRBD1. CDR1 SGHRS and CDR2 YFSETQ come from the germline V gene. The CDR3 is 13 amino acids. V trimming: 4 bases; J trimming: 10 bases; junction bases outside the gene matches: 5. The CDR3 spells CASSPGTGGLAFF. CDR3 DNA sequence: TGCGCCAGCAGCCCGGGGACAGGGGGCCTAGCTTTCTTT.